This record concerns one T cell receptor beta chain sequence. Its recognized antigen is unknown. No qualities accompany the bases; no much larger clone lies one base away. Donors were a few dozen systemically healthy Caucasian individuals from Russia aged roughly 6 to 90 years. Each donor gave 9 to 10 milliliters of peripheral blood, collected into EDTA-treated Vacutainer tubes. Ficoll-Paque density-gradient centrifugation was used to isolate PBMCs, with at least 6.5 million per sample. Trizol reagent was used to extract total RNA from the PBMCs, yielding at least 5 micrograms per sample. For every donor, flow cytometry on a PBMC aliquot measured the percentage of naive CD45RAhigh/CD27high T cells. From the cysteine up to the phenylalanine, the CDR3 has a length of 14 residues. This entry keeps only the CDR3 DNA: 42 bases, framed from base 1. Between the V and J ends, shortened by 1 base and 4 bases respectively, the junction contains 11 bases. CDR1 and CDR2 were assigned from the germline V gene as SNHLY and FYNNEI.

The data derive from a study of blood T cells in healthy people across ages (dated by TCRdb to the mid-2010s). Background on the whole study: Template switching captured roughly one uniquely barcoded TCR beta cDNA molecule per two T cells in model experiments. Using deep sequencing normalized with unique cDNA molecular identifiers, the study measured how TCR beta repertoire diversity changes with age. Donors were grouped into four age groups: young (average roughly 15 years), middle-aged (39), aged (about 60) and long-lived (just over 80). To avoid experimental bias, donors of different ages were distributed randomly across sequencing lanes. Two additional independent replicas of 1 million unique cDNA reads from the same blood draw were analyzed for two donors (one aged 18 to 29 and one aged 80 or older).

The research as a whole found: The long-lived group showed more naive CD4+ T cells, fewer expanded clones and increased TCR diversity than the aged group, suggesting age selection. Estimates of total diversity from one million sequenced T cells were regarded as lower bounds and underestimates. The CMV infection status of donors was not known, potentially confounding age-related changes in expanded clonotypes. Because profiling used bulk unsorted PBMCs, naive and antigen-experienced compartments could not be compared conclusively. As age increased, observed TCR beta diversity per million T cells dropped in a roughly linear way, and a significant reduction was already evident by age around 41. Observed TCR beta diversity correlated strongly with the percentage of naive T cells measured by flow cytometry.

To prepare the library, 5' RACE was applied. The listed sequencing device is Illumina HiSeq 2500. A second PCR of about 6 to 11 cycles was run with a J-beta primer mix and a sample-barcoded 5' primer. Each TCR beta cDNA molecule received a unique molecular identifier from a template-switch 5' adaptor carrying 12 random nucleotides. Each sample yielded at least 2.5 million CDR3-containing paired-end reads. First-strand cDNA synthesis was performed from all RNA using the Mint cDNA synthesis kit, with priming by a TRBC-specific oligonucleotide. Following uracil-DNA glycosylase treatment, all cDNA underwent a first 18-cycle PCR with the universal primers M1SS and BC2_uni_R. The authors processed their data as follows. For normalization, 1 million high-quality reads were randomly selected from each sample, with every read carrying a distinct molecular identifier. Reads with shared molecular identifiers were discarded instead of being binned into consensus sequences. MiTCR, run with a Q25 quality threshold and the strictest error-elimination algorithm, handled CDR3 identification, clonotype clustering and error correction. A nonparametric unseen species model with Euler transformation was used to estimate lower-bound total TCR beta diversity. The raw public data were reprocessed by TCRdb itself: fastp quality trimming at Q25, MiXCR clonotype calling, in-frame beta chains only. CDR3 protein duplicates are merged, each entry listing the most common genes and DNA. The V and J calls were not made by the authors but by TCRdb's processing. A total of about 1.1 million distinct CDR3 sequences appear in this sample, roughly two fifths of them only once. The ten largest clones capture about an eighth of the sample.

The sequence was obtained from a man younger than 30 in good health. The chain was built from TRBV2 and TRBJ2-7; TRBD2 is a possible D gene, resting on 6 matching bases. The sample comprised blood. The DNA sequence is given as TGTGCCAGCAGTGAAGGGGGGGTAGTGTACGAGCAGTACTTC. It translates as CASSEGGVVYEQYF.